This T cell receptor beta chain was recovered during a study of cytomegalovirus exposure and HLA in healthy donors. Across the study: The roughly 110 validation repertoires used the same platform as the roughly 670 first-cohort repertoires (as reported by a later analysis).

Sequenced by immunoSEQ multiplex PCR; TCRdb stores in-frame clones only, minus some. The data contain hundreds of thousands of clones, 75% to 90% of them singletons. Study-level points and caveats: Most sequenced TCRs were rare (though some public TCRs occurred in many donors). Specificity for CMV antigens was confirmed in vitro for three of the CMV-associated chains. Researchers catalogued 164 TCR beta chains as cytomegalovirus-associated.

Comments on this clone: As yet, its antigen is unknown.

In germline, CDR1 is SGHAT, CDR2 FQNNGV. CDR3 size: 13 residues. The chain carries TRBV11-2 and TRBJ1-4, with D unclear. Gene TRBJ2-2 matches the end of the DNA better, so the J call may be wrong. The sample comprised PBMCs. The TCR sequence derives from a woman younger than 30 in good health and CMV-seronegative. This chain's CDR3 is CASSYIRNGELFF. The CDR3 bases are TGTGCCAGCAGCTATATTAGGAACGGGGAGCTGTTTTTT.